This entry concerns a single T cell receptor beta chain. Antigen: not known. The study separated CD4+ cells into CD45RA+ naive and CD45RA-negative memory subsets. Here immunoSEQ multiplex PCR was the method, and the copy in TCRdb shows in-frame clones only, minus some. The sample lists 2 million to 2.5 million clones, approximately 94% seen once, with approximately 0.13% in the top ten. The entry originates in a study of shared clonotypes between healthy human individuals. Study-level information: Donors, aged 18 to 49, were a couple of women and three men.

This CDR3 spans 16 amino acids. Study results and caveats: Lower generation probabilities were found for non-shared clonotypes than for those shared by all four donors. It was anticipated that sequencing depth would influence how many clonotypes donors shared.

Material for sequencing was naive CD4+ T cells sorted from blood. Described subset: CD45RA+ positively selected. This clonotype was obtained from a young man in good health. This sequence joins TRBV21-1 and TRBJ1-1; the DNA was not compared with TRBD1, the D call given in the table. TRBV21-1 constitutes a pseudogene. The CDR3 reads CASSKAGGAWDTEAFF. The CDR3 DNA is TGTGCCAGCAGCAAAGCTGGGGGCGCATGGGACACTGAAGCTTTCTTT.